These 22 T cell receptor beta chains came from one sample sequenced in a study of CD8 T cells in ankylosing spondylitis. Their antigens are not known. Study conclusions and caveats: What appeared characteristic of ankylosing spondylitis blood was a TCR beta motif of seven to nine highly homologous variants.

TCRdb ran MiXCR on the 5' RACE reads and lists one entry per CDR3 protein. Found here are 750,000 to 850,000 distinct CDR3 sequences, around 11% of them singletons; the top ten hold roughly 0.51%. The sample comprised blood, either unsorted or a sorted T cell fraction (not recorded which). All receptors come from a male donor with ankylosing spondylitis.

This clonotype appeared a few times. This chain joins TRBV12-3 or TRBV12-4 and TRBJ2-2, with D maybe TRBD1 (5 bases). The CDR3 extends over 16 amino acids. Deletions cut 3 bases from V and 4 bases from J, with 15 bases between. Here the CDR3 reads CASSFRWQGRTGELFF. Here the CDR3 DNA reads TGTGCCAGCAGTTTTCGGTGGCAGGGCCGCACCGGGGAGCTGTTTTTT.

This clonotype has just a few counts. The chain uses TRBV18 and TRBJ2-5, with D unclear. This CDR3 contains 14 residues. Germline values: CDR1 KGHSH, CDR2 LQKENI. V was trimmed by 3 bases and J by 2 bases, leaving 10 bases between them. Here the CDR3 DNA reads TGTGCCAGCTCACCTGTGATAGGGCAAGAGACCCAGTACTTC. It translates to CASSPVIGQETQYF. The full variable domain, rest sourced from reference TRBV18 and TRBJ2-5, is NAGVMQNPRHLVRRRGQEARLRCSPMKGHSHVYWYRQLPEEGLKFMVYLQKENIIDESGMPKERFSAEFPKEGPSILRIQQVVRGDSAAYFCASSPVIGQETQYFGPGTRLLVL.

This clonotype was recorded at least ten times. The rearrangement joins TRBV28 to TRBJ2-7; D gene ambiguous. The V and J ends lost 4 bases and 4 bases respectively, with 8 bases between them. From germline, CDR1 is MDHEN and CDR2 SYDVKM. The CDR3 contains 12 residues. The CDR3 nucleotides are TGTGCCAGCAGTTCTACAGTTTACGAGCAGTACTTC. Translated, it gives CASSSTVYEQYF.

This clonotype appeared many times. The chain joins TRBV5-1 to TRBJ2-5, with 7 bases aligning to TRBD1. The CDR3 consists of 16 residues. With 4 bases clipped from V and 0 bases from J, the junction kept 9 bases outside the gene matches. Germline V gives CDR1 SGHRS, CDR2 YFSETQ. The CDR3 protein is CASSPTGMGYQETQYF. Here the CDR3 DNA reads TGCGCCAGCAGCCCGACAGGGATGGGGTACCAAGAGACCCAGTACTTC.

The chain has TRBV20-1 and TRBJ2-3, with D possibly TRBD1 on 6 matching bases. CDR3 length: 13 residues. Germline V lookup: CDR1 DFQATT, CDR2 SNEGSKA (reference sequence). In DNA, the CDR3 is TGCAGACAACAGGGACCAAGCACAGATACGCAGTATTTT. Protein: CRQQGPSTDTQYF.

This chain links TRBV7-9 with TRBJ2-6; D call uncertain. Germline V gene sequence: CDR1 SEHNR, CDR2 FQNEAQ (reference sequence). V was pared by 5 bases and J by 4 bases, with 12 bases between. The CDR3 sequence is 15 residues long. The CDR3 DNA follows: TGTGCCAGCAGCCCTAACCTATCCGGGGCCAACGTCCTGACTTTC. Translated: CASSPNLSGANVLTF.

The rearrangement links TRBV6-1 to TRBJ2-5, with D possibly TRBD2 on 6 matching bases. CDR3 length: 15 amino acids. Germline V gene sequence: CDR1 MNHNS, CDR2 SASEGT. Trimming stripped 3 bases from V and 5 bases from J, with 16 bases between. The CDR3 protein is CASSDWVGGPETQYF. The DNA for the CDR3 is TGTGCCAGCAGTGATTGGGTCGGGGGTCCGGAGACCCAGTACTTC.

This clonotype was observed a few times. The rearrangement links TRBV7-2 to TRBJ2-1; 13 bases line up with TRBD2. The germline CDR1 and CDR2 sequences are SGHTA and FQGNSA. The V gene end was trimmed by 1 base and the J gene end by 10 bases; junction bases not matched to a gene: 7. This CDR3 comprises 16 residues. The CDR3 region is CASSLDLLAGGYEQFF. The CDR3 coding sequence is TGTGCCAGCAGCTTAGATTTACTAGCGGGAGGGTACGAGCAGTTCTTC. The full variable domain, its missing parts supplied by reference TRBV7-2 and TRBJ2-1, is GAGVSQSPSNKVTEKGKDVELRCDPISGHTALYWYRQSLGQGLEFLIYFQGNSAPDKSGLPSDRFSAERTGGSVSTLTIQRTQQEDSAVYLCASSLDLLAGGYEQFFGPGTRLTVL.

The chain uses TRBV6-1 and TRBJ1-1; D perhaps matches TRBD1 (5 bases). V lost 5 bases, J lost 6 bases, and 16 bases lay in between. Germline V gene sequence: CDR1 MNHNS, CDR2 SASEGT. This CDR3 region has 14 residues. CDR3 loop: CASSPERGNAEAFF. Here the CDR3 DNA reads TGTGCCAGCAGTCCTGAAAGGGGAAACGCTGAAGCTTTCTTT.

The chain has TRBV6-2 or TRBV6-3 and TRBJ2-7; a possible D gene is TRBD1 (6 bases). Germline V CDR1 and CDR2: MNHEY, SVGEGT. V lost 7 bases, J lost 2 bases, and 15 bases lay in between. This CDR3 region has 14 residues. CDR3 loop: CASKDAGVTYEQYF. In nucleotides, the CDR3 is TGTGCCAGCAAAGATGCAGGGGTTACCTACGAGCAGTACTTC.

The V gene is TRBV20-1, the J gene TRBJ2-1; D perhaps matches TRBD1 (5 bases). CDR1 is DFQATT, CDR2 SNEGSKA, per germline (reference sequence). Trimming stripped 5 bases from V and 1 base from J, with 15 bases between. CDR3 length: 15 residues. CDR3 protein: CSALSRGGSYNEQFF. In DNA form, the CDR3 reads TGCAGTGCTCTTAGTAGGGGTGGGTCCTACAATGAGCAGTTCTTC.

This clonotype was counted ten times or more. V is TRBV30 and J is TRBJ1-2; 9 bases are a match to TRBD1. CDR3 length: 15 residues. The junction had 8 bases not matched to a gene; V was cut back by 3 bases and J by 3 bases. Germline V gene data show CDR1 as GTSNPN and CDR2 as SVGIG (reference sequence). The chain's CDR3 is CAWRDRGKNDYGYTF. CDR3 DNA sequence: TGTGCCTGGAGAGACAGGGGGAAAAATGACTATGGCTACACCTTC.

This clonotype was detected only a few times. The rearrangement uses TRBV20-1 and TRBJ2-1; the D gene is possibly TRBD2 (7 bases). This CDR3 is 16 amino acids long. Between the trimmed V and J ends, which lost 6 bases and 0 bases, there was a span of 18 bases. Per germline, CDR1 DFQATT and CDR2 SNEGSKA (reference sequence). Written as DNA, the CDR3 is TGCAGTGCAAGGGGAGGGGGTTACAGCTCCTACAATGAGCAGTTCTTC. It specifies CSARGGGYSSYNEQFF.

V usage is TRBV20-1 and J usage is TRBJ1-4; 9 positions agree with TRBD1. Unmatched junction bases numbered 10, after V lost 0 bases and J lost 8 bases. Per germline, CDR1 DFQATT and CDR2 SNEGSKA (reference sequence). The CDR3 is 16 residues long. In nucleotides, the CDR3 is TGCAGTGCTAGAGAAGGGAGGGGGACAGGGTTGGAAAAACTGTTTTTT. It codes for CSAREGRGTGLEKLFF.

This clonotype appeared many times. The CDR3 loop reads CSARRNEQYF. The CDR3 coding sequence is TGCAGTGCTAGGAGGAACGAGCAGTACTTC. The chain combines TRBV20-1 with TRBJ2-7; D unclear. With 3 bases removed from V and 5 bases from J, the gap between germline ends came to 5 bases. Germline CDR1 DFQATT, CDR2 SNEGSKA (reference sequence). This CDR3 comprises 10 residues.

This clonotype has a handful of counts. This chain uses TRBV20-1 with TRBJ2-1; 8 bases are a match to TRBD2. The V segment lost 1 base and the J segment 1 base; nucleotides outside the gene matches: 6. CDR1 DFQATT and CDR2 SNEGSKA come from the germline V gene (reference sequence). This CDR3 has 16 residues. The CDR3 nucleotides read TGCAGTGCTAGAGCTAGCGGGCCTCGATCCTACAATGAGCAGTTCTTC. Residues: CSARASGPRSYNEQFF.

A few counts support this clonotype. The chain links TRBV29-1 to TRBJ1-1, with a tentative D call TRBD1 (5 bases). Per the germline V gene, CDR1 is SQVTM and CDR2 is ANQGSEA. CDR3 size: 13 residues. V lost 4 bases and J 6 bases, leaving 15 bases between the germline ends. CDR3 sequence reads: CSVGGRVGAEAFF. CDR3 DNA sequence: TGCAGCGTTGGTGGCAGGGTGGGGGCTGAAGCTTTCTTT.

The V gene is TRBV3-1, the J gene TRBJ2-3; D remains unclear. CDR3 length: 14 residues. In germline, CDR1 is LGHDT, CDR2 YNNKEL (reference sequence). Trimming took 0 bases from V and 8 from J, leaving 12 bases between them. This CDR3 is CASSQDRHYSTQYF. CDR3 sequence (DNA): TGTGCCAGCAGCCAAGATAGGCACTACAGTACGCAGTATTTT.

This chain links TRBV4-2 with TRBJ1-4; maybe TRBD1 (6 bases). Germline assignment: CDR1 LGHNA and CDR2 YNFKEQ. The V gene lost 6 bases and the J gene lost 8 bases, with 7 bases spanning the gap. The CDR3 is 11 amino acids. CDR3 residues: CASSDREKLFF. In nucleotides, the CDR3 is TGTGCCAGCAGTGACAGGGAAAAACTGTTTTTT.

The chain carries TRBV7-9 and TRBJ1-1, with TRBD1 as a possible D gene (5 bases). CDR1 is SEHNR and CDR2 is FQNEAQ in the germline V gene (reference sequence). This CDR3 region has 15 residues. V lost 1 base, J lost 3 bases, and 12 bases lay in between. The CDR3: CASSLGEGIYTEAFF. The DNA for the CDR3 is TGTGCCAGCAGCTTAGGAGAGGGGATCTACACTGAAGCTTTCTTT.

The J gene is TRBJ1-2, the V gene TRBV5-1; no clear D gene. The CDR3 has 13 amino acids. CDR1 and CDR2 (germline): SGHRS, YFSETQ. V dropped 0 bases and J dropped 5 bases, with 8 bases sitting between them. DNA for the CDR3: TGCGCCAGCAGCTTGGAGGTTCGATATGGCTACACCTTC. This translates into CASSLEVRYGYTF.

This clonotype was detected only a few times. This chain uses TRBV11-1 with TRBJ2-3, with 7 bases fitting TRBD2. The CDR3 is 18 residues long. Unmatched junction bases numbered 12, after V lost 1 base and J lost 2 bases. Per germline, CDR1 SGHAT and CDR2 FQDESV (reference sequence). The CDR3 region has the DNA TGTGCCAGCAGCTTAGGGCTCAGCGCTAGCGGATACACAGATACGCAGTATTTT. Translated: CASSLGLSASGYTDTQYF.